Below are 32 T cell receptor beta chains sequenced from a single sample in a study of T cell repertoires in cytomegalovirus infection. TCRdb processed the reads anew with MiXCR; each CDR3 protein has one entry. The sample carries about 920,000 distinct CDR3 sequences, less than 40% recorded once. Their cognate antigens are unknown. The specimen comprised cultured CD8+ T cells from PBMCs, sampled from culture after CMV antigen stimulation. Source of these receptors: a human donor in good health (CMV status not recorded). Some clones in this sample may be carry-over from other donors' samples.

The rearrangement links TRBV29-1 to TRBJ2-1, with D possibly being TRBD1 or TRBD2 (6 bases each). The germline gives CDR1 SQVTM, CDR2 ANQGSEA. Between the trimmed V and J ends, which lost 7 bases and 9 bases, there was a span of 19 bases. The CDR3 sequence is 13 residues long. The CDR3 loop reads CSGSSSGASEQFF. CDR3 sequence (DNA): TGCAGCGGATCCTCTTCGGGGGCGAGTGAGCAGTTCTTC.

The gene calls are TRBV7-9 and TRBJ2-7; no clear D. In germline, CDR1 is SEHNR, CDR2 FQNEAQ (reference sequence). CDR3 length equals 14 residues. Between the trimmed V and J ends, which lost 4 bases and 2 bases, there was a span of 12 bases. This chain's CDR3 is CASSYYTLPYEQYF. The DNA of the CDR3 is TGTGCCAGCAGCTACTACACTTTACCCTACGAGCAGTACTTC.

This clonotype has a handful of counts. V gene TRBV6-4 combines with J gene TRBJ1-1, with D possibly matching TRBD1 (5 bases). Germline V lookup: CDR1 MRHNA, CDR2 SNTAGT. V was clipped by 6 bases and J by 2 bases, with 13 bases between them. This CDR3 comprises 14 residues. The CDR3 nucleotides are TGTGCCAGCAGCGAAGACAGTCATAACACTGAAGCTTTCTTT. Encoded protein: CASSEDSHNTEAFF.

This clonotype was detected many times. This chain joins TRBV7-8 and TRBJ2-7; possibly TRBD1 for D (5 bases). The CDR3 is 14 residues long. Germline-derived CDR1 and CDR2 are SGHVS and FQNEAQ. The ends were cut back, 3 bases at V and 2 bases at J, with 11 bases in the middle. The CDR3, as DNA: TGTGCCAGCAGCTTGGAGACAGACACCTACGAGCAGTACGTC. Translating it yields CASSLETDTYEQYV.

This clonotype was detected a few times. The rearrangement links TRBV12-3 or TRBV12-4 to TRBJ2-5, with TRBD1 matching over 10 bases. V trimming: 4 bases; J trimming: 7 bases; junction bases outside the gene matches: 0. The CDR3 is 12 residues long. As DNA, the CDR3 is TGTGCCAGCAGTTGGACAGGGGGGACCCAGTACTTC. This codes for CASSWTGGTQYF.

V usage is TRBV28 and J usage is TRBJ2-3; D ambiguous. Germline V lookup: CDR1 MDHEN, CDR2 SYDVKM. The V end was cut by 5 bases, the J end by 0 bases, with 6 bases between. The CDR3 extends over 13 amino acids. CDR3: CASSMISTDTQYF. DNA of the CDR3: TGTGCCAGCAGTATGATTAGCACAGATACGCAGTATTTT.

On this clonotype: This may stem from a read error, because a much larger clone lies one nucleotide away. V gene TRBV27 combines with J gene TRBJ1-5; D remains ambiguous. The V end was cut by 4 bases, the J end by 2 bases, with 6 bases between. CDR1 and CDR2 (germline): MNHEY, SMNVEV (reference sequence). This CDR3 contains 13 residues. The CDR3 DNA reads as TGTGCCAGCAGTTCGGGATGCAATCAGCCCCAGCATTTT. Its translation: CASSSGCNQPQHF.

The J gene is TRBJ1-1, the V gene TRBV6-8; D ambiguous. CDR1 is MNHGY, CDR2 SAAAGT, per germline. Trimming took 9 bases from V and 4 from J, leaving 18 bases between them. The CDR3 contains 14 residues. As DNA, the CDR3 is TGTGCCAGACAGAACACCAATTGGGCCACTGAAGCTTTCTTT. Encoded protein: CARQNTNWATEAFF.

The V gene is TRBV6-2 or TRBV6-3, the J gene TRBJ1-2, with D unclear. The CDR3 length is 13 residues. The V gene's germline CDR1 is MNHEY and CDR2 SVGEGT. Trimming cost V 7 bases and J 5 bases, with 14 bases left between them. CDR3 in amino acids: CASTERAAYGYTF. The CDR3 DNA reads as TGTGCCAGCACCGAAAGGGCGGCTTATGGCTACACCTTC.

This chain uses TRBV11-2 with TRBJ2-3; D is ambiguous. The germline CDR1 and CDR2 sequences are SGHAT and FQNNGV. The CDR3 spans 16 residues. The V and J ends lost 5 bases and 0 bases respectively, with 15 bases between them. In DNA, the CDR3 is TGTGCCAGCAGCCCTAGTAGGGTATTGAGCACAGATACGCAGTATTTT. Translated, it gives CASSPSRVLSTDTQYF.

This clonotype was counted ten times or more. The V call is TRBV12-3 or TRBV12-4, the J call TRBJ1-4; D not resolved. V was clipped by 2 bases and J by 7 bases, with 2 bases between them. The CDR3 runs 11 residues. CDR3 loop: CASSLSEKLFF. CDR3 coding DNA: TGTGCCAGCAGTTTATCTGAAAAACTGTTTTTT.

The rearrangement joins TRBV4-1 to TRBJ2-3, with D possibly being TRBD1 (6 bases). V lost 1 base and J 0 bases, leaving 8 bases between the germline ends. Germline V CDR1 and CDR2: MGHRA, YSYEKL. The CDR3 has 15 amino acids. CDR3 bases: TGCGCCAGCAGCCAAGCACAGGGAAGCACAGATACGCAGTATTTT. It translates to CASSQAQGSTDTQYF.

This clonotype was seen a few times. The CDR3 is CASTLTGQGAEAFF. The DNA for the CDR3 is TGTGCCAGTACCTTAACAGGGCAAGGGGCTGAAGCTTTCTTT. J is TRBJ1-1 and V is TRBV19, with a possible D match to TRBD1 (6 bases). The CDR3 has 14 amino acids. Germline V gives CDR1 LNHDA, CDR2 SQIVND (reference sequence). V was cut by 7 bases and J by 6 bases, with 18 bases left in between.

This rearrangement joins TRBV19 to TRBJ2-1, with TRBD2 matching 7 bases. V dropped 1 base and J dropped 9; count of bases not matched to a gene: 9. CDR3 length: 15 residues. Germline V gene data show CDR1 as LNHDA and CDR2 as SQIVND (reference sequence). The CDR3 nucleotides are TGTGCCAGTAGTATAGGAGGGAGGGGATTCGGTGAGCAGTTCTTC. It specifies CASSIGGRGFGEQFF.

This clonotype was recorded many times. The V and J genes are TRBV7-8 and TRBJ2-1, with D perhaps being TRBD1 or TRBD2 (6 bases each). V was trimmed by 3 bases and J by 1 base, leaving 13 bases between them. The CDR3 consists of 16 residues. Germline V lookup: CDR1 SGHVS, CDR2 FQNEAQ. This chain's CDR3 is CASSFLSGASYNEQFF. CDR3 bases: TGTGCCAGCAGCTTTTTGTCGGGGGCATCCTACAATGAGCAGTTCTTC.

The CDR3 nucleotides read TGTGCCAGCAGTTCGACTAGCGGGGGGGCTCTGACCTACAATGAGCAGTTCTTC. Translating gives CASSSTSGGALTYNEQFF. The rearrangement uses TRBV12-3 or TRBV12-4 and TRBJ2-1, with 14 bases lining up with TRBD2. The length of the CDR3 is 18 residues. Trimming at V came to 4 bases and at J to 2 bases, leaving 7 bases not matched to a gene.

This clonotype has a handful of counts. This sequence joins TRBV6-2 or TRBV6-3 and TRBJ2-1; D is perhaps TRBD1 (5 bases). Germline CDR1 reads MNHEY; CDR2 reads SVGEGT. There are 12 residues in the CDR3. The V gene lost 0 bases and the J gene lost 9 bases, with 6 bases spanning the gap. As DNA, the CDR3 is TGTGCCAGCAGTTACTCGGGGCCTGAGCAGTTCTTC. Protein product: CASSYSGPEQFF.

This clonotype was seen at least ten times. CDR3 amino acids: CASSHLDRADGYTF. CDR3 coding DNA: TGCGCCAGCAGCCATCTAGACAGGGCGGATGGCTACACCTTC. The chain combines TRBV4-3 with TRBJ1-2, with 7 bases lining up with TRBD1. Unmatched junction bases numbered 7, after V lost 3 bases and J lost 6 bases. The CDR3 contains 14 residues. In germline, CDR1 is LGHNA, CDR2 YSLEER.

V is TRBV20-1 and J is TRBJ2-7; D tentatively reads TRBD1 or TRBD2 (7 bases each). The V and J ends lost 6 bases and 2 bases respectively, with 20 bases between them. The CDR3 loop spans 15 amino acids. Germline V gene sequence: CDR1 DFQATT, CDR2 SNEGSKA (reference sequence). In nucleotides, the CDR3 is TGCAGTGCCCCGCAGGGGGGGGGGGGTACCTACGAGCAGTACTTC. Protein: CSAPQGGGGTYEQYF.

In the case of this clonotype: The junction does not match germline at one end; this may be a read error. The chain links TRBV7-6 to TRBJ1-1, with D possibly TRBD1 on 6 matching bases. The length of the CDR3 is 14 residues. Germline CDR1 SGHVS, CDR2 FNYEAQ. This CDR3 reads CVSSKGGREGEAFF. CDR3 nucleotides: TGTGTCAGCAGCAAAGGGGGAAGGGAGGGTGAAGCTTTCTTT.

This clonotype was counted only a few times. V is TRBV9 and J is TRBJ2-7, with 8 positions matching TRBD1. The V gene's germline CDR1 is SGDLS and CDR2 YYNGEE. The ends lost 4 bases at V and 7 bases at J; junction bases unmatched: 10. The CDR3 length is 14 residues. The chain's CDR3 is CASSRGTGGTEQYV. DNA for the CDR3: TGTGCCAGCAGCCGGGGAACAGGGGGGACTGAGCAGTACGTC.

This clonotype was counted many times. In DNA form, the CDR3 reads TGTGCCAGCAGTCCCACAGGGGCTAATGAAAAACTGTTTTTT. Its protein product is CASSPTGANEKLFF. V is TRBV28 and J is TRBJ1-4, with 7 nucleotides matching TRBD1. The CDR3 has 14 amino acids. Looked up from germline, CDR1 is MDHEN and CDR2 is SYDVKM. With 5 bases clipped from V and 3 bases from J, the junction kept 3 bases outside the gene matches. The complete variable domain, with remaining parts taken from reference TRBV28 and TRBJ1-4, reads DVKVTQSSRYLVKRTGEKVFLECVQDMDHENMFWYRQDPGLGLRLIYFSYDVKMKEKGDIPEGYSVSREKKERFSLILESASTNQTSMYLCASSPTGANEKLFFGSGTQLSVL.

There are a few counts of this clonotype. V is TRBV5-1 and J is TRBJ2-3; 10 positions match TRBD2. This CDR3 is built from 17 residues. CDR1 SGHRS and CDR2 YFSETQ come from the germline V gene. Trimming cost V 0 bases and J 4 bases; bases outside gene matches: 8. The CDR3 DNA sequence: TGCGCCAGCAGCTTGGTAGCGGGGGGCCATTTGGCAGATACGCAGTATTTT. Translating it yields CASSLVAGGHLADTQYF.

This chain uses TRBV15 with TRBJ1-5; unclear D gene. The length of the CDR3 is 16 residues. V lost 0 bases to trimming and J lost 4 bases, with 13 bases between them. The V gene's germline CDR1 is LNHNV and CDR2 YYDKDF (reference sequence). The CDR3 sequence is CATSRDSTRANQPQHF. Here the CDR3 DNA reads TGTGCCACCAGCAGAGATTCCACGCGGGCGAATCAGCCCCAGCATTTT. Based on the CDR3 plus reference TRBV15 and TRBJ1-5, the full variable domain is DAMVIQNPRYQVTQFGKPVTLSCSQTLNHNVMYWYQQKSSQAPKLLFHYYDKDFNNEADTPDNFQSRRPNTSFCFLDIRSPGLGDTAMYLCATSRDSTRANQPQHFGDGTRLSIL.

The chain links TRBV6-2 or TRBV6-3 to TRBJ2-5; D may be TRBD1 or TRBD2 (5 bases each). CDR1 is MNHEY and CDR2 is SVGEGT in the germline V gene. V lost 4 bases, J lost 1 base, and 19 bases lay in between. The CDR3 spans 17 residues. Here the CDR3 reads CASSSGTEEGFQETQYF. The CDR3 DNA is TGTGCCAGCAGTTCCGGGACGGAGGAAGGATTCCAAGAGACCCAGTACTTC.

The J gene is TRBJ2-5, the V gene TRBV6-1; a weak D match, TRBD1 (6 bases). V shed 9 bases and J shed 5 bases, with 22 bases lying between them. The CDR3 loop spans 15 amino acids. Germline V gives CDR1 MNHNS, CDR2 SASEGT. The CDR3 sequence is CASLLTGSEGETQYF. The CDR3 region has the DNA TGTGCCAGTTTATTGACAGGCTCCGAGGGGGAGACCCAGTACTTC.

The chain recombines TRBV7-2 with TRBJ2-2, with D uncertain. This CDR3 comprises 14 residues. From germline, CDR1 is SGHTA and CDR2 FQGNSA. Trimming left V 2 bases short and J 5 bases short, with 9 bases between. DNA for the CDR3: TGTGCCAGCAGCTTACTTAGGGCGACCGGGGAGCTGTTTTTT. Translated: CASSLLRATGELFF.

This clonotype came up a few times. V usage is TRBV7-9 and J usage is TRBJ2-5; D call uncertain. Trimming pared 5 bases from V and 7 bases from J, leaving 11 bases between. The germline V gene has CDR1 SEHNR and CDR2 FQNEAQ (reference sequence). This CDR3 spans 12 amino acids. CDR3 in amino acids: CASSPPAGTQYF. Written as DNA, the CDR3 is TGTGCCAGCAGCCCCCCGGCAGGGACCCAGTACTTC.

This clonotype was observed a handful of times. The rearrangement links TRBV2 to TRBJ2-7; D tentatively reads TRBD1 or TRBD2 (5 bases each). Per germline, CDR1 SNHLY and CDR2 FYNNEI. V was pared by 2 bases and J by 2 bases, with 10 bases between. This CDR3 has 14 residues. Here the CDR3 DNA reads TGTGCCAGCAGTGAAACGGGGCCCACCTACGAGCAGTACTTC. Translated: CASSETGPTYEQYF. Filled out from reference TRBV2 and TRBJ2-7, the complete variable domain reads EPEVTQTPSHQVTQMGQEVILRCVPISNHLYFYWYRQILGQKVEFLVSFYNNEISEKSEIFDDQFSVERPDGSNFTLKIRSTKLEDSAMYFCASSETGPTYEQYFGPGTRLTVT.

This clonotype was seen more than once but under ten times. The chain couples TRBV12-3 or TRBV12-4 to TRBJ2-1; D may be TRBD2 (6 bases). Trimming removed 7 bases from V and 4 bases from J, with 14 bases in between. The CDR3 is 14 amino acids. In DNA form, the CDR3 reads TGTGCCAGCATTTACGGGAGCCATTACAATGAGCAGTTCTTC. It specifies CASIYGSHYNEQFF.

The genes are TRBV5-1 and TRBJ1-1; no firm D call. The germline gives CDR1 SGHRS, CDR2 YFSETQ. V shed 3 bases and J shed 2 bases, with 17 bases lying between them. This CDR3 has 16 residues. This CDR3 reads CASSSEGWAGNTEAFF. The CDR3 region has the DNA TGCGCCAGCAGCTCCGAAGGTTGGGCTGGTAACACTGAAGCTTTCTTT.

This clonotype was picked up a small number of times. This chain uses TRBV7-6 with TRBJ2-7, with 7 bases lining up with TRBD1. The CDR3 is 15 residues long. CDR1 is SGHVS, CDR2 FNYEAQ, per germline. V was clipped by 4 bases and J by 0 bases; unmatched bases: 6. The CDR3 sequence: CASSSGQDFSYEQYF. CDR3 coding DNA: TGTGCCAGCAGCTCCGGACAGGATTTCTCCTACGAGCAGTACTTC.